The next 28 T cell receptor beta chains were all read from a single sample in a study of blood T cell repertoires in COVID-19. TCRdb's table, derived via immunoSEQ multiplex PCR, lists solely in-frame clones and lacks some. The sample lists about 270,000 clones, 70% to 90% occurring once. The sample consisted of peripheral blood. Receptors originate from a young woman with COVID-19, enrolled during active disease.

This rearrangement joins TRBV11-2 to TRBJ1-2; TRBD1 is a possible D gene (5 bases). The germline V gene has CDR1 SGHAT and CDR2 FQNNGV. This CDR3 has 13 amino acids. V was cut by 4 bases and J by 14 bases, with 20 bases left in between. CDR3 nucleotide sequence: TGTGCCAGCAGCTCTTTTAACCGCGGGGGGGGAACCTTC. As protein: CASSSFNRGGGTF. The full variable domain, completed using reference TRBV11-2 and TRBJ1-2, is EAGVAQSPRYKIIEKRQSVAFWCNPISGHATLYWYQQILGQGPKLLIQFQNNGVVDDSQLPKDRFSAERLKGVDSTLKIQPAKLEDSAVYLCASSSFNRGGGTFGSGTRLTVV.

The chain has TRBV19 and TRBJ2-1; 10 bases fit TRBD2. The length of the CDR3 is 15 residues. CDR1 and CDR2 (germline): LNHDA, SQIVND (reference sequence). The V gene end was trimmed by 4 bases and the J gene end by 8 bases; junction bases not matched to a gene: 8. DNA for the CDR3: TGTGCCAGTAGTAAACCGGGACTAGCGTGGCATGAGCAGTTCTTC. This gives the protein CASSKPGLAWHEQFF. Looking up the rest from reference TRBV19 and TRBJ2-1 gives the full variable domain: DGGITQSPKYLFRKEGQNVTLSCEQNLNHDAMYWYRQDPGQGLRLIYYSQIVNDFQKGDIAEGYSVSREKKESFPLTVTSAQKNPTAFYLCASSKPGLAWHEQFFGPGTRLTVL.

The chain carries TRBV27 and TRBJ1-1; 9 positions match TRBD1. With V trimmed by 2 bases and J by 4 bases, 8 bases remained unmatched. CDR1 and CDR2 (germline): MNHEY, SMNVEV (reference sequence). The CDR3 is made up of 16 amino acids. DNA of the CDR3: TGTGCCAGCAGTTTAAGGACAGGGGTTTTCGGCACTGAAGCTTTCTTT. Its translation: CASSLRTGVFGTEAFF.

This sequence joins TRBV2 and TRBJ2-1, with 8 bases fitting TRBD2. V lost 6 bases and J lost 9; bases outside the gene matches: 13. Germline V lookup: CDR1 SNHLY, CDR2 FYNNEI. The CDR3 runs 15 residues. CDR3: CASSQGPRTSIEQFF. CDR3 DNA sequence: TGTGCCAGCAGCCAGGGACCTAGGACTAGCATTGAGCAGTTCTTC.

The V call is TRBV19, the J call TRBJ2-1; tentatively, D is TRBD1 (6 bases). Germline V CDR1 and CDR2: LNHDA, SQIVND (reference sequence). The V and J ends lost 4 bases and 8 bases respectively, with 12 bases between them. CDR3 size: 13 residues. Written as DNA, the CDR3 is TGTGCCAGTAGTAAGACCCCAGGGGATGAGCAGTTCTTC. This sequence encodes CASSKTPGDEQFF.

The CDR3 coding sequence is TGCAGCGTTAGACAGGGGGCGGCGGCCGGTGAAGCTTTCTTT. It codes for CSVRQGAAAGEAFF. The J gene is TRBJ1-1, the V gene TRBV29-1, with 10 bases lining up with TRBD1. Germline-derived CDR1 and CDR2 are SQVTM and ANQGSEA. The V and J ends lost 5 bases and 7 bases, in that order; junction bases with no gene match: 10. This CDR3 comprises 14 residues.

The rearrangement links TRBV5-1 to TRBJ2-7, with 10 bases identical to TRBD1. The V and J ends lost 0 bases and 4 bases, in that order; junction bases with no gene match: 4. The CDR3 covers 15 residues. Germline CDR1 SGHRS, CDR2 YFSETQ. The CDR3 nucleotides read TGCGCCAGCAGCTTGGGACAGGGGGCTAGGTACGAGCAGTACTTC. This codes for CASSLGQGARYEQYF.

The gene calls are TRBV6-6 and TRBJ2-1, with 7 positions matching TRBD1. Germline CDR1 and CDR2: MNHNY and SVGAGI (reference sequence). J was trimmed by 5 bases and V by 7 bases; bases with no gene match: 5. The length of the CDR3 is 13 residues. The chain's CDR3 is CASNRGTDNEQFF. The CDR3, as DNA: TGTGCCAGCAACAGGGGCACAGACAATGAGCAGTTCTTC.

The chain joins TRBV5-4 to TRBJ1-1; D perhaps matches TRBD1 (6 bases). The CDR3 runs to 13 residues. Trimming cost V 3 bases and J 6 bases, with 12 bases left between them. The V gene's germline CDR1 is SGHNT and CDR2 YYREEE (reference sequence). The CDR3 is CASSYRDIAEAFF. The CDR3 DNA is TGTGCCAGCAGCTACCGGGACATCGCTGAAGCTTTCTTT. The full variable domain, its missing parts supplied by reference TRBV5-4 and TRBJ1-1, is ETGVTQSPTHLIKTRGQQVTLRCSSQSGHNTVSWYQQALGQGPQFIFQYYREEENGRGNFPPRFSGLQFPNYSSELNVNALELDDSALYLCASSYRDIAEAFFGQGTRLTVV.

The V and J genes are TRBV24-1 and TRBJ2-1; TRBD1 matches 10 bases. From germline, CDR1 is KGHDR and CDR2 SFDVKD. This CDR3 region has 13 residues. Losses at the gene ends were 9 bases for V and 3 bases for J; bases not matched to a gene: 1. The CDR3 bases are TGTGCCACCGGGACAGGGGTCTACAATGAGCAGTTCTTC. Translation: CATGTGVYNEQFF.

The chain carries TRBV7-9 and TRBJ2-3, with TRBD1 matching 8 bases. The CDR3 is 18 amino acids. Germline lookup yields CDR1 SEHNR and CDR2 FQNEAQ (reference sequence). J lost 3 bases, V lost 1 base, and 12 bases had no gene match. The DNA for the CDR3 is TGTGCCAGCAGCTTAGAAGGGTTTGGACAGGGTTGGACAGATACGCAGTATTTT. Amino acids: CASSLEGFGQGWTDTQYF. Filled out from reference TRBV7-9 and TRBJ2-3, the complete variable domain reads DTGVSQNPRHKITKRGQNVTFRCDPISEHNRLYWYRQTLGQGPEFLTYFQNEAQLEKSRLLSDRFSAERPKGSFSTLEIQRTEQGDSAMYLCASSLEGFGQGWTDTQYFGPGTRLTVL.

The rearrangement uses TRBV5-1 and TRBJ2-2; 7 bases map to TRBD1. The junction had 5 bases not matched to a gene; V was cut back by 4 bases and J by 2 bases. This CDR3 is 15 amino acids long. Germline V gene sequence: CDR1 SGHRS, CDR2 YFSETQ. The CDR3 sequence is CASSTGTVNTGELFF. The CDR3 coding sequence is TGCGCCAGCAGCACCGGGACAGTTAACACCGGGGAGCTGTTTTTT. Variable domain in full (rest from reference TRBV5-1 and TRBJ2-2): KAGVTQTPRYLIKTRGQQVTLSCSPISGHRSVSWYQQTPGQGLQFLFEYFSETQRNKGNFPGRFSGRQFSNSRSEMNVSTLELGDSALYLCASSTGTVNTGELFFGEGSRLTVL.

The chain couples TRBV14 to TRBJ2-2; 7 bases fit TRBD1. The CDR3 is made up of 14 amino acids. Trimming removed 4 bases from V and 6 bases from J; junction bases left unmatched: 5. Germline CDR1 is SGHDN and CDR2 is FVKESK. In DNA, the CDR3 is TGTGCCAGCAGCCGACAGGGATCTGCCGGGGAGCTGTTTTTT. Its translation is CASSRQGSAGELFF.

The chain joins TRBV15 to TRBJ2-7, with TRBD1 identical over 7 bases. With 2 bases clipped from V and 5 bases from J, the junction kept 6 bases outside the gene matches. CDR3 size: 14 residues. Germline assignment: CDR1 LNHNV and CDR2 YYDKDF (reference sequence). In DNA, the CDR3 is TGTGCCACCAGCAGAAACAGGGGATTGGACGAGCAGTACTTC. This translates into CATSRNRGLDEQYF.

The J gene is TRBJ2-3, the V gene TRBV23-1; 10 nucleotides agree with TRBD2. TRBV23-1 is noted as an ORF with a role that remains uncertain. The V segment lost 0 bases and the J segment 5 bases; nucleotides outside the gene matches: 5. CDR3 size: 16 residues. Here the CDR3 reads CASSQSSSGGRDTQYF. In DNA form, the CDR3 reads TGCGCCAGCAGTCAATCGTCTAGCGGGGGTCGAGATACGCAGTATTTT.

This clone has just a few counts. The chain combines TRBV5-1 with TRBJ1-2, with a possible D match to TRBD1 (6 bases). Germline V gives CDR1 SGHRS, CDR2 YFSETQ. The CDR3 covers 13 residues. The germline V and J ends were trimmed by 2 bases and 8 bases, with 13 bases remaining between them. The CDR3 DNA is TGCGCCAGCAGCTTACGACAGGACTGGGGCTACACCTTC. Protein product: CASSLRQDWGYTF.

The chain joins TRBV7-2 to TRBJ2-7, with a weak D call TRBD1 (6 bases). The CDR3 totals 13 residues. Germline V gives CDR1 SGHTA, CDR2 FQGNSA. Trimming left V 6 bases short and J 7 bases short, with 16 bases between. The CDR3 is CASRQGPGEEQYF. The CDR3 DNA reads TGTGCCAGCAGACAGGGTCCGGGTGAGGAGCAGTACTTC.

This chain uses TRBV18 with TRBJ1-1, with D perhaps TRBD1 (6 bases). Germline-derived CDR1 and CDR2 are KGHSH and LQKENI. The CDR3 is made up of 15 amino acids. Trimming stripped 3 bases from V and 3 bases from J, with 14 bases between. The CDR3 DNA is TGTGCCAGCTCACCGGCGGGGGGCAGGGACACTGAAGCTTTCTTT. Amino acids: CASSPAGGRDTEAFF. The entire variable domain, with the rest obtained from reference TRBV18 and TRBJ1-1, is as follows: NAGVMQNPRHLVRRRGQEARLRCSPMKGHSHVYWYRQLPEEGLKFMVYLQKENIIDESGMPKERFSAEFPKEGPSILRIQQVVRGDSAAYFCASSPAGGRDTEAFFGQGTRLTVV.

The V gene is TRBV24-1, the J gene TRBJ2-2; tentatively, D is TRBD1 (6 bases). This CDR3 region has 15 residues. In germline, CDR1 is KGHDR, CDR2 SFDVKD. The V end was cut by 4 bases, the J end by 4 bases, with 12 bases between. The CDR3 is CATSDPRQATGELFF. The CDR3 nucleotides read TGTGCCACCAGTGACCCCAGACAGGCCACCGGGGAGCTGTTTTTT.

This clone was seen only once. The chain's CDR3 is CASSAGTGYEQYF. The CDR3 DNA reads as TGTGCCAGCAGCGCCGGGACAGGCTACGAGCAGTACTTC. V usage is TRBV5-4 and J usage is TRBJ2-7, with TRBD1 identical over 8 bases. The germline V gene encodes CDR1 SGHNT and CDR2 YYREEE (reference sequence). The CDR3 sequence is 13 residues long. V lost 4 bases, J lost 3 bases, and 3 bases stayed unmatched.

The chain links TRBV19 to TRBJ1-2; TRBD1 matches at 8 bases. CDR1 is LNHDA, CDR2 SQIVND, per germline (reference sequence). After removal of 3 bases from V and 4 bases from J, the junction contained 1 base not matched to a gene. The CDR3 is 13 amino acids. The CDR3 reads CASSMGQVYGYTF. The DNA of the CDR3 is TGTGCCAGTAGTATGGGACAGGTCTATGGCTACACCTTC.

The CDR3 loop reads CASSLTGGRSGSPLHF. CDR3 nucleotide sequence: TGTGCCAGCAGCTTAACAGGGGGAAGAAGTGGTTCACCCCTCCACTTT. This sequence joins TRBV7-2 and TRBJ1-6; 8 positions agree with TRBD1. This CDR3 contains 16 residues. Trimming removed 2 bases from V and 9 bases from J; junction bases left unmatched: 9. Per the germline V gene, CDR1 is SGHTA and CDR2 is FQGNSA.

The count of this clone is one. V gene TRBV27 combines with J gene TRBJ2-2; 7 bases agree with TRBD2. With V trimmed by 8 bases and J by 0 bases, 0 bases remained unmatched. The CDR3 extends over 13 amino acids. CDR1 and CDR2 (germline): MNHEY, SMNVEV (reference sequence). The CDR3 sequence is CASRGANTGELFF. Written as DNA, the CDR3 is TGTGCCAGCCGGGGGGCGAACACCGGGGAGCTGTTTTTT.

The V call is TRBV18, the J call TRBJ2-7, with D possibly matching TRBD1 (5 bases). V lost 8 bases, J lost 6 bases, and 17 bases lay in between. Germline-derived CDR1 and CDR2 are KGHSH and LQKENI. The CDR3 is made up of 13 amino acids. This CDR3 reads CASKGASRGEQYF. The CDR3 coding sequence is TGTGCCAGCAAAGGAGCTTCAAGGGGCGAGCAGTACTTC. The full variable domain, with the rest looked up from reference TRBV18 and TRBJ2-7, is NAGVMQNPRHLVRRRGQEARLRCSPMKGHSHVYWYRQLPEEGLKFMVYLQKENIIDESGMPKERFSAEFPKEGPSILRIQQVVRGDSAAYFCASKGASRGEQYFGPGTRLTVT.

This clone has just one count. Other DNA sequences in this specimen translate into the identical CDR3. This CDR3 is CSVRGSYEQYF. The CDR3 DNA reads TGCAGCGTTAGGGGTTCCTACGAGCAGTACTTC. The genes are TRBV29-1 and TRBJ2-7, with D perhaps TRBD1 (5 bases). The V gene lost 5 bases and the J gene lost 1 base, with 6 bases spanning the gap. The germline V gene has CDR1 SQVTM and CDR2 ANQGSEA. The CDR3 loop spans 11 amino acids.

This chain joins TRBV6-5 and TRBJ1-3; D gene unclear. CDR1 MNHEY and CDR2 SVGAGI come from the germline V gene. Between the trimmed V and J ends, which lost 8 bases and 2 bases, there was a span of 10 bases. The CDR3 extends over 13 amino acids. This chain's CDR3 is CASRKSAGNTIYF. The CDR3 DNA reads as TGTGCCAGCCGCAAGAGCGCTGGAAACACCATATATTTT.

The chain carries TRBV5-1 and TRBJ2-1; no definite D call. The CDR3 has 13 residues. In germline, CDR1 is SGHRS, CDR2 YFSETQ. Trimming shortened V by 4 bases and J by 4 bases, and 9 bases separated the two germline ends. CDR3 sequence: CASSRSLYNEQFF. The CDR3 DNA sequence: TGCGCCAGCAGCCGTTCCCTGTACAATGAGCAGTTCTTC.

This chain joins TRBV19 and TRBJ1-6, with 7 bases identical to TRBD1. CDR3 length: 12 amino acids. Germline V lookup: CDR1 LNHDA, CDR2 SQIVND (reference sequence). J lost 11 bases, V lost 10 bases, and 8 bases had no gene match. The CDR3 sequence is CATRQGGTPLHF. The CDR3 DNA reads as TGTGCCACCCGACAGGGTGGAACACCCCTCCACTTT.